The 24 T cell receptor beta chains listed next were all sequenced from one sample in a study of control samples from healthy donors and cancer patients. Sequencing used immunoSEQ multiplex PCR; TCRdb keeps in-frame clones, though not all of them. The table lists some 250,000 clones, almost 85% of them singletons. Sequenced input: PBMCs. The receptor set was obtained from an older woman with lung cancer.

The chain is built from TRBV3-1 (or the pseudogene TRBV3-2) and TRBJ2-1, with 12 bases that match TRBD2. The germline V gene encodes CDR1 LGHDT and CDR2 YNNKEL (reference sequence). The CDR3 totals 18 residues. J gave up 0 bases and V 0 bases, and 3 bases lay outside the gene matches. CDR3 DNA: TGTGCCAGCAGCCAAGATACTAGCGGGAGGAGCTCCTACAATGAGCAGTTCTTC. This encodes CASSQDTSGRSSYNEQFF.

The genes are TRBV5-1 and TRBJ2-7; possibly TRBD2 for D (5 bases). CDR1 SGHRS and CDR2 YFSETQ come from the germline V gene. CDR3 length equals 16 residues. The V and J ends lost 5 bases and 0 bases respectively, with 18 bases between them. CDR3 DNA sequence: TGCGCCAGCAGATTCCCTCCCACGGGAACCTCCTACGAGCAGTACTTC. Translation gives CASRFPPTGTSYEQYF.

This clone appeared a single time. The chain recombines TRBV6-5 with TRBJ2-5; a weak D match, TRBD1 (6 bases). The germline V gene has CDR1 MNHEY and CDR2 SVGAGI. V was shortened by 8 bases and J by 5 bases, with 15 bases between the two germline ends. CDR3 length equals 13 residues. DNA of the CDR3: TGTGCCAGCTTGAGAGGTACAGGGGAGACCCAGTACTTC. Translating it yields CASLRGTGETQYF.

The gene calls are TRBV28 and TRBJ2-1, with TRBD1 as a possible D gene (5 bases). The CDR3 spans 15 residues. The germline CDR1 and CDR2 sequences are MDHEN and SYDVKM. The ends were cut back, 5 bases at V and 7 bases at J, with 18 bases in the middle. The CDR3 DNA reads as TGTGCCAGCAGTGACCTAGTCAGGGTGCGGAATGAGCAGTTCTTC. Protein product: CASSDLVRVRNEQFF.

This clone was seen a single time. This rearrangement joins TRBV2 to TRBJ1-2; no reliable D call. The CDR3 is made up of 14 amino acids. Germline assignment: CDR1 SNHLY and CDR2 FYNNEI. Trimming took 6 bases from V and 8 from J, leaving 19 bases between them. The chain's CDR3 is CASSVYPGLWGYTF. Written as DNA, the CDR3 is TGTGCCAGCAGCGTATACCCCGGGCTTTGGGGCTACACCTTC. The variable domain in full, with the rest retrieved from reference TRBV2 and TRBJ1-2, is EPEVTQTPSHQVTQMGQEVILRCVPISNHLYFYWYRQILGQKVEFLVSFYNNEISEKSEIFDDQFSVERPDGSNFTLKIRSTKLEDSAMYFCASSVYPGLWGYTFGSGTRLTVV.

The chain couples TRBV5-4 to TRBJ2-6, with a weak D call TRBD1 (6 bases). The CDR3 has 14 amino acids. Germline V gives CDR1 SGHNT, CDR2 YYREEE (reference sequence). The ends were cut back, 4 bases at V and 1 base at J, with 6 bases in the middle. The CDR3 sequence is CASSQGSGANVLTF. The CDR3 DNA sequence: TGTGCCAGCAGCCAGGGGTCTGGGGCCAACGTCCTGACTTTC.

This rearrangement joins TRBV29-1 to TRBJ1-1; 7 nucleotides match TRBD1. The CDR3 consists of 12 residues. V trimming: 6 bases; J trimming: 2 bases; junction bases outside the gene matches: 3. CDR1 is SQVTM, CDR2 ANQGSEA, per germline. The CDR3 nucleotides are TGCAGCGTGGACAGGTTTAACACTGAAGCTTTCTTT. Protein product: CSVDRFNTEAFF.

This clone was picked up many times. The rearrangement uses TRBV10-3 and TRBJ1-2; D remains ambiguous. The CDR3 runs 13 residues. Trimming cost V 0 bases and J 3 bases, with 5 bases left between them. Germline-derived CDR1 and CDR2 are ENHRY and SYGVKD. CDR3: CAISESRDYGYTF. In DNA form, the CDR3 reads TGTGCCATCAGTGAGTCGAGAGACTATGGCTACACCTTC.

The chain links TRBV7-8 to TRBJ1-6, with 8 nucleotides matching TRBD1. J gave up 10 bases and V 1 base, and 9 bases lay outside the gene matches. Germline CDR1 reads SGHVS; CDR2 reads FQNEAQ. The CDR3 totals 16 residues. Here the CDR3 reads CASSLVGRGLGSPLHF. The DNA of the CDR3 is TGTGCCAGCAGCTTAGTGGGCAGGGGGCTGGGGTCACCCCTCCACTTT.

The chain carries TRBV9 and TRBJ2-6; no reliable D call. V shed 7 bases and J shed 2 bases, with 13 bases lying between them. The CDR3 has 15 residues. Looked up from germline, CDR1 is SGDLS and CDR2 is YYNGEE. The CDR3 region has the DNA TGTGCCAGCGGGCCAAGGGTGGCTGGGGCCAACGTCCTGACTTTC. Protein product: CASGPRVAGANVLTF.

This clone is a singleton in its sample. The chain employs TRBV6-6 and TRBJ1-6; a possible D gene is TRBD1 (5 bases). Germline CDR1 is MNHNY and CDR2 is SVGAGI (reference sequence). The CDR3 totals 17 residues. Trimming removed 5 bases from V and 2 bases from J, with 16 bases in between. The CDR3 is CASSRSSGGTYNSPLHF. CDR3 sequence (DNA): TGTGCCAGCAGTCGGTCTTCTGGGGGAACCTATAATTCACCCCTCCACTTT.

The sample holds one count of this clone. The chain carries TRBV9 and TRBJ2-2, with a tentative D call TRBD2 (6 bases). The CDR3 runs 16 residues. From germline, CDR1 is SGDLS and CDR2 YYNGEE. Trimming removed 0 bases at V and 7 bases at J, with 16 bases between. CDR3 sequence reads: CASSVGNSGGHGELFF. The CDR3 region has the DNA TGTGCCAGCAGCGTAGGGAATAGCGGAGGGCACGGGGAGCTGTTTTTT.

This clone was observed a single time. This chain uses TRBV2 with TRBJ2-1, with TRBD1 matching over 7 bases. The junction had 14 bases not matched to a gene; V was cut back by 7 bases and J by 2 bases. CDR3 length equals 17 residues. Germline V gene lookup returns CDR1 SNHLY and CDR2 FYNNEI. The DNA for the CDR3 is TGTGCCAGCACCCAGGAGCTCTTCCAGGGGGCCTACAATGAGCAGTTCTTC. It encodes CASTQELFQGAYNEQFF.

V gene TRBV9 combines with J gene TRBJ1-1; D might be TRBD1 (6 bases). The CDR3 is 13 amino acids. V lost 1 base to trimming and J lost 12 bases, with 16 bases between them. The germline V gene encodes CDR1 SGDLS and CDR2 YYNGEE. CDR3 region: CASSVRGTGTTFF. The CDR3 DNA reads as TGTGCCAGCAGCGTACGCGGTACAGGGACAACTTTCTTT.

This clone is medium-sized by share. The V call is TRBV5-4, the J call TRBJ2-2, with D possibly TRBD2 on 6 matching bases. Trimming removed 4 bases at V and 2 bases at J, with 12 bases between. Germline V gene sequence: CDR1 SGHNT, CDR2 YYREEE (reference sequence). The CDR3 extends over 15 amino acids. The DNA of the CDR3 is TGTGCCAGCAGCCAGGGACTGGGAAACACCGGGGAGCTGTTTTTT. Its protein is CASSQGLGNTGELFF.

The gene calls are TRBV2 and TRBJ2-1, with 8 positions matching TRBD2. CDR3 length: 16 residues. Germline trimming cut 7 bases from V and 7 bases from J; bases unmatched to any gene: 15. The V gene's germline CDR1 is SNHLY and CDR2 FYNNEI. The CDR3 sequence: CASTDGLVAGSNEQFF. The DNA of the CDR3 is TGTGCCAGCACTGATGGTTTAGTAGCGGGGTCAAATGAGCAGTTCTTC.

CDR3 coding DNA: TGTGCCAGCAGTGAAGTCGCAGGGGGCTACACTGAAGCTTTCTTT. This encodes CASSEVAGGYTEAFF. This chain uses TRBV2 with TRBJ1-1; TRBD1 matches at 8 bases. This CDR3 comprises 15 residues. Germline V gives CDR1 SNHLY, CDR2 FYNNEI. Trimming took 1 base from V and 3 from J; bases not matched to a gene: 4.

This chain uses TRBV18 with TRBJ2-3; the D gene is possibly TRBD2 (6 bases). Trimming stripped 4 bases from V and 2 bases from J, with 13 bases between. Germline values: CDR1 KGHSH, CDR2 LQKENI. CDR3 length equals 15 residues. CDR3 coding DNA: TGTGCCAGCTCACGAGGGGACTTCTACACAGATACGCAGTATTTT. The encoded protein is CASSRGDFYTDTQYF.

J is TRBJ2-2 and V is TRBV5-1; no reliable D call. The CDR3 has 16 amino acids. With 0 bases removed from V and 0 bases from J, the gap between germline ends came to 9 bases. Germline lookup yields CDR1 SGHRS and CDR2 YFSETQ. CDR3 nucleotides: TGCGCCAGCAGCTTGGCGCCTCAAGCGAACACCGGGGAGCTGTTTTTT. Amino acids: CASSLAPQANTGELFF.

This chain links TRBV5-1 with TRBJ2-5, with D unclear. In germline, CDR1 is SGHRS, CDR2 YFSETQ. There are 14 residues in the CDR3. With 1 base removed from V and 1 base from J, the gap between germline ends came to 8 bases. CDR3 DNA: TGCGCCAGCAGCTTGACAGCAGCCCAAGAGACCCAGTACTTC. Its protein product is CASSLTAAQETQYF. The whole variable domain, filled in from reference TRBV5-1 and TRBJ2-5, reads KAGVTQTPRYLIKTRGQQVTLSCSPISGHRSVSWYQQTPGQGLQFLFEYFSETQRNKGNFPGRFSGRQFSNSRSEMNVSTLELGDSALYLCASSLTAAQETQYFGPGTRLLVL.

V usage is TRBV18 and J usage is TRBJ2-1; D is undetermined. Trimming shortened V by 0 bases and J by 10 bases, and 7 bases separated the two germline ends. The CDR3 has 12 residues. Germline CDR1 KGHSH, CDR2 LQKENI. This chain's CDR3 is CASSPPKSEQFF. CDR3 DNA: TGTGCCAGCTCACCACCAAAGAGCGAGCAGTTCTTC.

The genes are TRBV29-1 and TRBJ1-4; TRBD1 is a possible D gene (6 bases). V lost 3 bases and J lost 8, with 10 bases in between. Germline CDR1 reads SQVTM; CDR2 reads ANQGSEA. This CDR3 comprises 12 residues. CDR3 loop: CSVDSGTEKLFF. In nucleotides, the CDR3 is TGCAGCGTTGACTCCGGGACAGAAAAACTGTTTTTT. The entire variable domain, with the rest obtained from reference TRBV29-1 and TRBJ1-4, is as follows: SAVISQKPSRDICQRGTSLTIQCQVDSQVTMMFWYRQQPGQSLTLIATANQGSEATYESGFVIDKFPISRPNLTFSTLTVSNMSPEDSSIYLCSVDSGTEKLFFGSGTQLSVL.

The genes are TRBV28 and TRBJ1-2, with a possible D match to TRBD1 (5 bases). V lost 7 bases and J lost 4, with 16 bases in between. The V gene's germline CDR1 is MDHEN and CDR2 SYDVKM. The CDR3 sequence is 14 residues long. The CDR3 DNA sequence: TGTGCCAGCACCCCCCCCGGGGGATCCTATGGCTACACCTTC. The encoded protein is CASTPPGGSYGYTF.

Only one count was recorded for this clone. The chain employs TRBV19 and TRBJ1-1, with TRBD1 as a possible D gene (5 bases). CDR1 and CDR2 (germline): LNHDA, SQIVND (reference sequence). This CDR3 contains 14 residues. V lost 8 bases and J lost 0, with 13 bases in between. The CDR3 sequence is CASSDGTMNTEAFF. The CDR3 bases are TGTGCCAGTTCGGACGGGACCATGAACACTGAAGCTTTCTTT.